This T cell receptor (beta chain) is from a study of naive and memory T cell subsets. This clonotype has a count of ten or more. Both TRBC1 and TRBC2 were covered by a beta constant-region primer of two equimolar oligonucleotides. TCRdb reprocessed the UMI-ligation and nested PCR reads with MiXCR, giving one entry per CDR3 protein. The table records under 100,000 distinct CDR3 sequences, about 7% of them present only once. The germline V and J ends were trimmed by 5 bases and 0 bases, with 11 bases remaining between them. The CDR3 loop spans 14 amino acids. CDR1 and CDR2 from the germline V gene are DFQATT and SNEGSKA (reference sequence).

The material sequenced was central memory CD4+ T cells from blood. The clonotype comes from a human donor in good health. This rearrangement joins TRBV20-1 to TRBJ1-3; D remains unclear. The CDR3 sequence is CSAVAALSGNTIYF. The CDR3 DNA is TGCAGTGCTGTCGCCGCTCTCTCTGGAAACACCATATATTTT.